These 29 T cell receptor beta chains share one sample of origin, sequenced in a study of shared clonotypes between healthy human individuals (TCRdb year 2020). Library preparation was by the immunoSEQ multiplex PCR assay. TCRdb holds this immuneACCESS table with in-frame rearrangements only. Some clones are missing; in checked studies, unresolved V genes explain under half, and the rest has no known cause. In all, the sample holds about 470,000 clones, and roughly 77% of those were seen once. 13% of the sample comes from the top ten. Sequencing was carried out using PBMCs. The receptors come from a woman in her forties in good health. Some clones in this sample may be carry-over from other donors' samples.

This clone was observed a few times. The V and J genes are TRBV5-5 and TRBJ2-5; D gene uncertain. The CDR3 has 14 amino acids. Between the trimmed V and J ends, which lost 0 bases and 5 bases, there was a span of 11 bases. Looked up from germline, CDR1 is SGHKS and CDR2 is YYEKEE (reference sequence). The CDR3 coding sequence is TGTGCCAGCAGCTTGGACCCGGGTAGGGAGACCCAGTACTTC. Protein sequence: CASSLDPGRETQYF.

Here the CDR3 reads CASSTLAGAKNIQYF. The DNA of the CDR3 is TGTGCCAGCAGTACACTAGCGGGAGCCAAAAACATTCAGTACTTC. The gene calls are TRBV28 and TRBJ2-4; 9 nucleotides line up with TRBD2. V was pared by 5 bases and J by 0 bases, with 2 bases of the junction left unmatched. Germline-derived CDR1 and CDR2 are MDHEN and SYDVKM. The CDR3 consists of 15 residues.

The chain recombines TRBV2 with TRBJ2-7; no definite D call. The CDR3 length is 14 residues. Germline V CDR1 and CDR2: SNHLY, FYNNEI. With 3 bases removed from V and 2 bases from J, the gap between germline ends came to 11 bases. CDR3 sequence reads: CASSEAVLAYEQYF. CDR3 bases: TGTGCCAGCAGTGAGGCGGTCCTCGCCTACGAGCAGTACTTC.

This chain connects TRBV7-8 to TRBJ2-7; D is possibly TRBD1 (7 bases). Trimming removed 5 bases from V and 9 bases from J, with 20 bases in between. The CDR3 is 14 amino acids. CDR1 is SGHVS, CDR2 FQNEAQ, per germline. The CDR3 here is CASSTRGDLRRQYF. DNA of the CDR3: TGTGCCAGCAGCACCAGGGGGGATCTACGAAGGCAGTACTTC.

Worth noting for this clone: Different DNA sequences within this sample yield the same CDR3. The chain uses TRBV27 and TRBJ2-3; 7 bases line up with TRBD2. Trimming at V came to 6 bases and at J to 3 bases, leaving 3 bases not matched to a gene. CDR3 length equals 13 residues. Germline V gene data show CDR1 as MNHEY and CDR2 as SMNVEV (reference sequence). CDR3 sequence reads: CASRASGTDTQYF. The CDR3 DNA reads TGTGCCAGCAGGGCTAGCGGAACAGATACGCAGTATTTT.

V and J are TRBV28 and TRBJ2-5; maybe TRBD1 (5 bases). The last part of the DNA fits TRBJ2-7 better; the J call may be wrong. This CDR3 contains 14 residues. The germline V gene has CDR1 MDHEN and CDR2 SYDVKM. The CDR3 DNA sequence: TGTGCCAGCATTGACAGTTTTGTGATCTCCGAGCAGTACTTC. As protein: CASIDSFVISEQYF.

The chain uses TRBV5-1 and TRBJ2-5; 12 positions agree with TRBD1. The CDR3 consists of 16 residues. Germline V gene data show CDR1 as SGHRS and CDR2 as YFSETQ. V dropped 4 bases and J dropped 1; count of bases not matched to a gene: 5. DNA for the CDR3: TGCGCCAGCAGCCCCGGGACAGGGGGCTTCCAAGAGACCCAGTACTTC. This translates into CASSPGTGGFQETQYF.

This clone was recorded a few times. The V call is TRBV11-2, the J call TRBJ2-1, with TRBD2 identical over 8 bases. Germline loops: CDR1 SGHAT, CDR2 FQNNGV. The CDR3 is 17 residues long. The junction had 6 bases not matched to a gene; V was cut back by 2 bases and J by 0 bases. CDR3 in amino acids: CASSLNRLASSYNEQFF. The CDR3 region has the DNA TGTGCCAGCAGCTTAAACCGACTAGCGAGCTCCTACAATGAGCAGTTCTTC.

The chain has TRBV28 and TRBJ1-1; no definite D call. Germline V gene sequence: CDR1 MDHEN, CDR2 SYDVKM. This CDR3 region has 13 residues. Trimming cost V 8 bases and J 0 bases, with 10 bases left between them. In nucleotides, the CDR3 is TGTGCCAGCCTATCGTCGGTGAACACTGAAGCTTTCTTT. It encodes CASLSSVNTEAFF.

The chain couples TRBV18 to TRBJ2-7, with a tentative D call TRBD2 (5 bases). CDR3 length equals 17 residues. The V and J ends lost 1 base and 2 bases respectively, with 18 bases between them. Germline-derived CDR1 and CDR2 are KGHSH and LQKENI. CDR3 loop: CASSPRLVSKRAYEQYF. As DNA, the CDR3 is TGTGCCAGCTCACCACGTCTCGTGTCGAAGAGGGCCTACGAGCAGTACTTC.

This chain uses TRBV5-1 with TRBJ2-3; 9 nucleotides align to TRBD2. The CDR3 spans 16 residues. Trimming took 4 bases from V and 4 from J; bases not matched to a gene: 10. Germline assignment: CDR1 SGHRS and CDR2 YFSETQ. The CDR3 nucleotides read TGCGCCAGCAGCATCGGTTTAGCGGGAGAGGCAGATACGCAGTATTTT. Its translation is CASSIGLAGEADTQYF.

CDR3 DNA: TGTGCCAGCAGCTTATCGGGGCTGCAAGAGACCCAGTACTTC. Translation: CASSLSGLQETQYF. The chain joins TRBV7-8 to TRBJ2-5; D is possibly TRBD1 or TRBD2 (5 bases each). V gave up 2 bases and J gave up 2 bases, with 9 bases separating them. The germline gives CDR1 SGHVS, CDR2 FQNEAQ. This CDR3 region has 14 residues.

This chain connects TRBV29-1 to TRBJ2-2; the match to TRBD1 covers 7 bases. CDR3 size: 14 residues. The germline CDR1 and CDR2 sequences are SQVTM and ANQGSEA. Losses at the gene ends were 6 bases for V and 4 bases for J; bases not matched to a gene: 8. The CDR3 sequence is CSVTTGTVTGELFF. CDR3 sequence (DNA): TGCAGCGTGACCACCGGGACAGTCACCGGGGAGCTGTTTTTT.

The chain employs TRBV7-9 and TRBJ2-1; TRBD2 matches 14 bases. Unmatched junction bases numbered 5, after V lost 0 bases and J lost 10 bases. The CDR3 runs 16 residues. Germline-derived CDR1 and CDR2 are SEHNR and FQNEAQ (reference sequence). The CDR3 loop reads CASSLAGTSGSGEQFF. As DNA, the CDR3 is TGTGCCAGCAGCTTAGCGGGGACTAGCGGGAGTGGAGAGCAGTTCTTC.

This chain connects TRBV7-3 to TRBJ2-1; the D gene is possibly TRBD2 (6 bases). The CDR3 runs to 16 residues. The V and J ends lost 2 bases and 3 bases respectively, with 14 bases between them. CDR1 is SGHTA, CDR2 FQGTGA, per germline. CDR3 coding DNA: TGTGCCAGCAGCTTAGGGATCGGGAGACTCTACAATGAGCAGTTCTTC. Its translation is CASSLGIGRLYNEQFF.

J is TRBJ2-7 and V is TRBV25-1, with no clear D. V was pared by 2 bases and J by 2 bases, with 13 bases between. Germline V gene lookup returns CDR1 MGHDK and CDR2 SYGVNS. The CDR3 is 15 amino acids. CDR3 nucleotides: TGTGCCAGCAGTGAAGAGGAAGAGGCGACCTACGAGCAGTACTTC. Its translation: CASSEEEEATYEQYF.

Points on this clone: A much larger clone differs from this one at a single base, so this may be a read error. The chain uses TRBV11-1 and TRBJ2-7, with D maybe TRBD1 (6 bases). CDR1 is SGHAT, CDR2 FQDESV, per germline (reference sequence). V was cut by 3 bases and J by 3 bases, with 9 bases left in between. The CDR3 covers 13 residues. The CDR3 sequence: CASSLLGGYEQYF. The CDR3 nucleotides are TGTGCCAGCAGCTTGTTAGGGGGCTACGAGCAGTACTTC.

This chain uses TRBV14 with TRBJ1-2, with D possibly matching TRBD1 (6 bases). Germline V lookup: CDR1 SGHDN, CDR2 FVKESK. The CDR3 totals 14 residues. Trimming shortened V by 3 bases and J by 4 bases, and 12 bases separated the two germline ends. Here the CDR3 reads CASSQHRDGYGYTF. For the CDR3, the DNA is TGTGCCAGCAGCCAGCACAGGGACGGCTATGGCTACACCTTC.

This clone turned up a few times. The CDR3 sequence is CATSGLQGMAYNEQFF. In nucleotides, the CDR3 is TGTGCCACCAGCGGGTTACAGGGGATGGCCTACAATGAGCAGTTCTTC. The chain carries TRBV15 and TRBJ2-1; 7 bases are a match to TRBD1. CDR1 and CDR2 (germline): LNHNV, YYDKDF (reference sequence). The trim removed 5 bases at V and 2 bases at J, leaving 9 bases unmatched. There are 16 residues in the CDR3. Variable domain in full (rest from reference TRBV15 and TRBJ2-1): DAMVIQNPRYQVTQFGKPVTLSCSQTLNHNVMYWYQQKSSQAPKLLFHYYDKDFNNEADTPDNFQSRRPNTSFCFLDIRSPGLGDTAMYLCATSGLQGMAYNEQFFGPGTRLTVL.

This chain joins TRBV28 and TRBJ2-5; D possibly corresponds to TRBD2 (5 bases). V dropped 6 bases and J dropped 2 bases, with 19 bases sitting between them. The germline CDR1 and CDR2 sequences are MDHEN and SYDVKM. CDR3 length equals 16 residues. This CDR3 is CASSPVGYTRQETQYF. Here the CDR3 DNA reads TGTGCCAGCAGCCCCGTGGGCTACACTAGACAAGAGACCCAGTACTTC.

The chain has TRBV5-1 and TRBJ2-2, with TRBD2 matching over 10 bases. Germline trimming cut 0 bases from V and 6 bases from J; bases unmatched to any gene: 5. The CDR3 covers 16 residues. Germline CDR1 is SGHRS and CDR2 is YFSETQ. Here the CDR3 DNA reads TGCGCCAGCAGCTTGGGCGCTAGCGGGAGTTCCGGGGAGCTGTTTTTT. This encodes CASSLGASGSSGELFF.

This sequence joins TRBV5-1 and TRBJ2-1, with TRBD1 matching 7 bases. The CDR3 is 20 amino acids. Losses at the gene ends were 5 bases for V and 5 bases for J; bases not matched to a gene: 25. Germline CDR1 SGHRS, CDR2 YFSETQ. The CDR3 loop is CASSTPGDSRYSSRNNEQFF. In DNA, the CDR3 is TGCGCCAGCAGTACACCCGGGGACAGTCGTTACTCTAGTCGGAACAATGAGCAGTTCTTC.

The rearrangement links TRBV5-1 to TRBJ2-3; the D is unclear. Germline V gene lookup returns CDR1 SGHRS and CDR2 YFSETQ. The CDR3 contains 14 residues. The V end lost 2 bases, the J end lost 2 bases, and 9 bases lay between the germline ends. CDR3: CASSLEGFTDTQYF. In nucleotides, the CDR3 is TGCGCCAGCAGCTTAGAAGGATTCACAGATACGCAGTATTTT.

This rearrangement joins TRBV2 to TRBJ1-5; unclear D gene. Germline V gene lookup returns CDR1 SNHLY and CDR2 FYNNEI. CDR3 length: 12 amino acids. The V end lost 4 bases, the J end lost 5 bases, and 6 bases lay between the germline ends. CDR3 loop: CASSAGYQPQHF. The CDR3 DNA follows: TGTGCCAGCAGTGCAGGTTATCAGCCCCAGCATTTT.

The gene calls are TRBV14 and TRBJ2-1; D gene uncertain. With 0 bases removed from V and 2 bases from J, the gap between germline ends came to 17 bases. The CDR3 contains 18 residues. The germline CDR1 and CDR2 sequences are SGHDN and FVKESK. The CDR3 coding sequence is TGTGCCAGCAGCCAAGAAGGGCCTGGTGGCGGAACCTACAATGAGCAGTTCTTC. It yields the protein CASSQEGPGGGTYNEQFF.

A few counts support this clone. The V gene is TRBV30, the J gene TRBJ2-7, with D possibly being TRBD1 (6 bases). Germline lookup yields CDR1 GTSNPN and CDR2 SVGIG (reference sequence). Trimming left V 1 base short and J 2 bases short, with 21 bases between. This CDR3 region has 17 residues. The CDR3 DNA reads as TGTGCCTGGAGTGATACAACAGGGACACGCGCCACCTACGAGCAGTACTTC. Amino acid sequence: CAWSDTTGTRATYEQYF.

The rearrangement uses TRBV7-7 and TRBJ2-7, with 9 bases identical to TRBD1. The CDR3 contains 15 residues. CDR1 and CDR2 from the germline V gene are SSHAT and FNYEAQ (reference sequence). The V gene end was trimmed by 5 bases and the J gene end by 5 bases; junction bases not matched to a gene: 10. In DNA, the CDR3 is TGTGCCAGCAGCCCCACCCCCGGGACAGGGCACGAGCAGTACTTC. It yields the protein CASSPTPGTGHEQYF.

The chain carries TRBV2 and TRBJ2-7; D remains ambiguous. Germline values: CDR1 SNHLY, CDR2 FYNNEI. The CDR3 is 15 amino acids. V was shortened by 4 bases and J by 2 bases, with 15 bases between the two germline ends. CDR3 DNA sequence: TGTGCCAGCAGTGTCGCCCTAGTGTCGGCCTACGAGCAGTACTTC. Translation: CASSVALVSAYEQYF.

In the case of this clone: This may come from a read error, since a much larger clone is one base off. The same CDR3 also results from other DNA sequences found in this sample. The chain has TRBV4-1 and TRBJ2-1, with 10 bases fitting TRBD2. V lost 5 bases and J lost 15; bases outside the gene matches: 4. CDR3 size: 11 residues. Germline CDR1 reads MGHRA; CDR2 reads YSYEKL. CDR3 in amino acids: CASSFSGRSFF. In DNA form, the CDR3 reads TGCGCCAGCAGCTTTAGCGGGAGGTCGTTCTTC.